This T cell receptor (beta chain) emerged from a study of T cell clonality in common variable immunodeficiency. Study results and limitations: The cause of increased CVID clonality remains unclear without subpopulation sequencing. Compared with healthy controls, CVID subjects showed increased TCRbeta clonality, mostly in about a third. Compared with controls, CVID subjects had fewer shared TCRbeta clones. Fewer deletions and N-nucleotide insertions were reportedly seen in common variable immunodeficiency TCR beta sequences.

The table came from immunoSEQ multiplex PCR; TCRdb's copy has only in-frame clones and leaves some out. The record shows tens of thousands of clones for this sample, with no singletons present. The V gene's germline CDR1 is DFQATT and CDR2 SNEGSKA (reference sequence). This CDR3 has 14 amino acids. V shed 6 bases and J shed 2 bases, with 15 bases lying between them. As to this clone: Antigen: not known. The sequence runs out 3 residues before the end of the CDR3; the remainder is reconstructed from the germline J gene.

This rearrangement joins TRBV20-1 to TRBJ2-3; the D gene is possibly TRBD2 (6 bases). This receptor was identified in a person aged 18 to 69 in good health. The sequenced material came from peripheral blood mononuclear cells. This CDR3 is CSARPAGSTDTQYF. The sequenced CDR3 bases are TGCAGTGCGCGGCCAGCGGGCTCCACAGATACG.